The 6 T cell receptor beta chains listed next were all sequenced from one sample in a study of T-cell reconstitution after alpha-beta-depleted transplantation in children. The TCRbeta library was prepared with unique molecular identifiers. TCRdb recomputed calls from the PCR reads with MiXCR, one row per CDR3 protein. The table has fewer than 700,000 distinct CDR3 sequences, roughly 13% seen once; the top ten hold about 2.2%. Source: PBMCs, mostly from graft donor cells, taken 360 days after TCRalphabeta/CD19-depleted stem cell transplant. These receptors were taken from a male patient under 18 who had a stem cell transplant for acute myeloid leukemia, so the T cells may come from the graft donor.

The chain has TRBV10-3 and TRBJ1-1; D perhaps matches TRBD1 (5 bases). The germline gives CDR1 ENHRY, CDR2 SYGVKD. Deletions cut 9 bases from V and 3 bases from J, with 8 bases between. CDR3 length equals 11 residues. The CDR3 sequence: CAIGGDTEAFF. The DNA of the CDR3 is TGTGCCATTGGGGGGGACACTGAAGCTTTCTTT.

V gene TRBV27 combines with J gene TRBJ2-3, with D uncertain. The ends were cut back, 2 bases at V and 5 bases at J, with 8 bases in the middle. CDR1 is MNHEY and CDR2 is SMNVEV in the germline V gene (reference sequence). CDR3 length equals 13 residues. The chain's CDR3 is CASSLGVEDTQYF. The CDR3 DNA is TGTGCCAGCAGTTTAGGGGTCGAAGATACGCAGTATTTT.

This clonotype was counted only a few times. The V and J genes are TRBV29-1 and TRBJ1-2; possible D gene TRBD1, 6 bases. V lost 0 bases and J 5 bases, leaving 28 bases between the germline ends. Germline CDR1 is SQVTM and CDR2 is ANQGSEA. The CDR3 is 19 amino acids. The CDR3 is CSVEDHRRGGALRGYGYTF. In DNA, the CDR3 is TGCAGCGTTGAAGATCATCGGCGAGGGGGGGCGCTTCGAGGGTATGGCTACACCTTC.

This clonotype was detected a few times. V is TRBV5-6 and J is TRBJ2-1; D is uncertain. The CDR3 loop spans 16 amino acids. The germline V and J ends were trimmed by 1 base and 2 bases, with 13 bases remaining between them. Germline V lookup: CDR1 SGHDT, CDR2 YYEEEE. CDR3 in amino acids: CASSLSVGAAYNEQFF. CDR3 sequence (DNA): TGTGCCAGCAGCTTGTCTGTGGGCGCGGCCTACAATGAGCAGTTCTTC. Complete variable domain (other parts from reference TRBV5-6 and TRBJ2-1): DAGVTQSPTHLIKTRGQQVTLRCSPKSGHDTVSWYQQALGQGPQFIFQYYEEEERQRGNFPDRFSGHQFPNYSSELNVNALLLGDSALYLCASSLSVGAAYNEQFFGPGTRLTVL.

This clonotype was seen many times. This chain links TRBV5-1 with TRBJ1-6; TRBD1 is a possible D gene (5 bases). Germline-derived CDR1 and CDR2 are SGHRS and YFSETQ. Trimming shortened V by 4 bases and J by 9 bases, and 17 bases separated the two germline ends. This CDR3 has 15 residues. CDR3 sequence reads: CASSKDTSLSSPLHF. CDR3 DNA sequence: TGCGCCAGCAGCAAGGACACTTCCCTAAGTTCACCCCTCCACTTT. Full variable domain (outside the CDR3, taken from reference TRBV5-1 and TRBJ1-6): KAGVTQTPRYLIKTRGQQVTLSCSPISGHRSVSWYQQTPGQGLQFLFEYFSETQRNKGNFPGRFSGRQFSNSRSEMNVSTLELGDSALYLCASSKDTSLSSPLHFGNGTRLTVT.

The rearrangement joins TRBV24-1 to TRBJ2-1; 7 bases fit TRBD1. The CDR3 runs to 14 residues. Germline V gene lookup returns CDR1 KGHDR and CDR2 SFDVKD. V lost 6 bases, J lost 0 bases, and 1 base stayed unmatched. In DNA, the CDR3 is TGTGCCACCAGTCCAGGGGGCTCCTACAATGAGCAGTTCTTC. Protein product: CATSPGGSYNEQFF.